This TCR beta chain was recorded in a study of blood T cell repertoires in COVID-19. Turning to the study itself: From the United States, Italy and Spain came samples of acute and convalescent COVID-19. In each case, the material was cDNA or gDNA derived from T cells, B-cell-depleted T cells, or PBMCs.

Seattle cases were enrolled at active infection and followed longitudinally. CDR1 and CDR2 from the germline V gene are SGHNT and YYREEE (reference sequence). The junction had 5 bases not matched to a gene; V was cut back by 3 bases and J by 1 base. The CDR3 runs 16 residues. Per the original methods: Amplifying reference gene primers gave estimates of nucleated cell counts. Produced via immunoSEQ multiplex PCR; TCRdb's table is partial and in-frame only. V, J and clone size are those of that table, while D and trimming were read from the DNA. The sample includes more than 85,000 clones, around 90% seen only once; the top ten take less than 2%.

The TCR originated in a woman aged 45-65 years with COVID-19, enrolled during active disease. Source material: peripheral blood. The rearrangement links TRBV5-4 to TRBJ2-3; 10 bases fit TRBD2. The CDR3, as DNA: TGTGCCAGCAGCTCCCCCCTAGCGGGGGGCACAGATACGCAGTATTTT. It codes for CASSSPLAGGTDTQYF.